These 6 T cell receptor beta chains share one sample of origin, sequenced in a study of cytomegalovirus exposure and HLA in healthy donors. Use of 60 Vbeta and 13 Jbeta primers characterized the PCR. Here immunoSEQ multiplex PCR was the method, and the copy in TCRdb shows in-frame clones only, minus some. The sample consists of more than 80,000 clones, nearly 80% of them appearing once. The specimen was PBMCs. Source of these receptors: a woman between 40 and 55 years old in good health and CMV-seropositive.

In this sample, this clone turned up once. The gene calls are TRBV28 and TRBJ1-5, with 7 nucleotides matching TRBD1. Germline V gives CDR1 MDHEN, CDR2 SYDVKM. The CDR3 loop spans 16 amino acids. V was pared by 6 bases and J by 12 bases, with 20 bases of the junction left unmatched. In DNA form, the CDR3 reads TGTGCCAGCAGACTAGGCGCCCCACAGGGGCGGCCGCTCCAGCATTTT. Protein sequence: CASRLGAPQGRPLQHF.

The V and J genes are TRBV2 and TRBJ2-1; 10 nucleotides agree with TRBD1. Trimming at V came to 0 bases and at J to 7 bases, leaving 9 bases not matched to a gene. Germline CDR1 is SNHLY and CDR2 is FYNNEI. The CDR3 runs 17 residues. CDR3 residues: CASSEALPTGGRNEQFF. The CDR3 bases are TGTGCCAGCAGTGAAGCGCTTCCGACAGGGGGCCGGAATGAGCAGTTCTTC.

This chain links TRBV5-6 with TRBJ2-1, with D possibly being TRBD2 (5 bases). Germline CDR1 reads SGHDT; CDR2 reads YYEEEE. Trimming cost V 0 bases and J 0 bases, with 7 bases left between them. This CDR3 spans 15 amino acids. The CDR3 protein is CASSLVLVSYNEQFF. CDR3 coding DNA: TGTGCCAGCAGCTTGGTACTAGTCTCCTACAATGAGCAGTTCTTC.

The chain recombines TRBV5-8 with TRBJ1-1; D might be TRBD1 (6 bases). The CDR3 extends over 13 amino acids. Looked up from germline, CDR1 is SGHTS and CDR2 is YDEGEE. Trimming pared 3 bases from V and 5 bases from J, leaving 11 bases between. CDR3 bases: TGTGCCAGCAGCTACTTACAGGGAACTGAAGCTTTCTTT. Translation: CASSYLQGTEAFF. The full variable domain, with the rest looked up from reference TRBV5-8 and TRBJ1-1, is EAGVTQSPTHLIKTRGQQATLRCSPISGHTSVYWYQQALGLGLQFLLWYDEGEERNRGNFPPRFSGRQFPNYSSELNVNALELEDSALYLCASSYLQGTEAFFGQGTRLTVV.

The V gene is TRBV7-9, the J gene TRBJ2-7; 7 bases line up with TRBD2. Trimming took 3 bases from V and 5 from J; bases not matched to a gene: 7. CDR3 length: 14 amino acids. Germline V gene sequence: CDR1 SEHNR, CDR2 FQNEAQ (reference sequence). In DNA form, the CDR3 reads TGTGCCAGCAGCTTGAACAGCGGGATCAACGAGCAGTACTTC. This gives the protein CASSLNSGINEQYF.

The chain employs TRBV21-1 and TRBJ1-3; the table's D gene call, TRBD1, was not cross checked with the DNA. TRBV21-1 is termed a pseudogene. This CDR3 has 15 amino acids. The CDR3 DNA is TGTGCCAGCGGTAGGACAGGGGCAGTTGGAAACACCATATATTTT. Translating it yields CASGRTGAVGNTIYF.